This T cell receptor (beta chain) was captured in a study of blood T cell repertoires in COVID-19. Trimming stripped 4 bases from V and 5 bases from J, with 17 bases between. The CDR3 runs to 15 residues. The V gene's germline CDR1 is LGHDT and CDR2 YNNKEL (reference sequence). Authors' data handling: Cell counts per sample came from amplifying reference gene primers. The data were produced by immunoSEQ multiplex PCR, yet TCRdb's version contains in-frame clones alone and is incomplete. That table is the source of V, J and clone size, and D and trimming were worked out from the DNA. The sample shows more than 250,000 clones, about 92% of them seen only once.

The receptor was derived from a woman between 25 and 40 years old who had recovered from COVID-19. The V gene is TRBV3-1 (or the pseudogene TRBV3-2), the J gene TRBJ1-1, with a weak D call TRBD1 (6 bases). The sample comprised PBMCs or T cells enriched from blood (not recorded which). The CDR3 DNA reads TGTGCCAGCAGCCGGAGGATTAATAGGGGGACTGAAGCTTTCTTT. Its translation: CASSRRINRGTEAFF.